This TCR beta chain was obtained from a study of molecular identifiers for immune sequencing clone quantification. Study-level information: Sequencing covered four of five parts into which replicate RNA from about 20,000 or 100,000 naive CD8 cells was split.

TCRdb reprocessed the PCR reads via MiXCR and lists one record per CDR3 protein. The table shows 40,000 to 45,000 distinct CDR3 sequences, with 15% to 20% occurring only once. Study-level results: Shared barcodes on identical TCR molecules could underestimate the sizes of highly expanded clones.

The germline V gene encodes CDR1 LGHNA and CDR2 YSLEER. The length of the CDR3 is 19 residues. This clonotype has only a few counts. Its antigen is still unknown. A read error may produce the germline difference seen at one junction end. The TCR sequence derives from a human donor in good health. Some libraries in this study had Jurkat cell RNA spiked in. The chain carries TRBV4-3 and TRBJ2-7; 11 bases are a match to TRBD2. Sequences were obtained from naive CD8+ T cells from blood, with Jurkat cell RNA spiked in. Subset in this sample: FACS-sorted CD8+CD4-CCR7+CD45RA+ naive T cells. This chain's CDR3 is CASSPQELAGAPDLYEQYF. CDR3 nucleotide sequence: TGCGCCAGTAGCCCCCAAGAACTAGCGGGAGCCCCCGACCTCTACGAGCAGTACTTC.